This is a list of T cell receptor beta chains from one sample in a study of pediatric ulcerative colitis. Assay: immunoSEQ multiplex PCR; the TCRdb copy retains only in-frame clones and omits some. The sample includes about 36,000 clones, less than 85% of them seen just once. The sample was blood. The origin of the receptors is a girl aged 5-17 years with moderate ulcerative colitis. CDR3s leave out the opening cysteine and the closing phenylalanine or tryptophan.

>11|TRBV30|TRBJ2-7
AWSVLGSGEQY
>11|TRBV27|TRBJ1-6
ASSLGSRSPLH
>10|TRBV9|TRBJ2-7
ASASPGYEQY
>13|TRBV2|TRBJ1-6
ASRGDIVGNSPLH
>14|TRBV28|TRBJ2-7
ASSLFSTGTGNEQY
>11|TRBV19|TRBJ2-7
AASQGASYEQY
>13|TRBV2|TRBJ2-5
ASIFQRDTKETQY
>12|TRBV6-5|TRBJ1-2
ASSYSNRVEGYT
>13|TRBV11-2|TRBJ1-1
ASSYGQGLTTEAF
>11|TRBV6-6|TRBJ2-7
ASSYTRGNEQY
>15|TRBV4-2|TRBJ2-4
ASSSSGRAWAKNIQY
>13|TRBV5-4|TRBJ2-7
ASSRTGQGGYEQY
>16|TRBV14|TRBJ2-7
ASSQGPHKDRGIYEQY
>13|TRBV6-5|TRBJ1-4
ASSIQGATNEKLF
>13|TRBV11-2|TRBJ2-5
ASSLDSTGRETQY
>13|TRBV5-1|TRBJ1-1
ASSLRFSGSDEAF
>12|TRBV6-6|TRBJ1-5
ASNVITDPQPQH